This T cell receptor (beta chain) was identified in a study of glioma-infiltrating T cells after dendritic cell vaccination. Study-level information: Dendritic cells derived from monocytes and pulsed with autologous tumor lysate formed the vaccine.

In regard to this clone: Its antigen remains unknown.

Patients had residual fresh-frozen tumor tissue and more than two years of survival data. No glioblastoma patient carried an isocitrate dehydrogenase mutation. Per the germline V gene, CDR1 is MNHEY and CDR2 is SVGAGI. Trimming removed 0 bases at V and 1 base at J, with 9 bases between. This CDR3 spans 15 amino acids. Findings of the study overall: The cohort had few patients with full blood and tumor sets.

The protocol was immunoSEQ multiplex PCR, while the TCRdb copy is restricted to in-frame clones and leaves out a portion. The repertoire holds under 40,000 clones, with 90% as singletons. The V and J genes are TRBV6-5 and TRBJ2-5; D uncertain. The receptor comes from a human donor with glioblastoma. This sample comprised blood, obtained before dendritic cell vaccination. The CDR3 DNA reads as TGTGCCAGCAGTTACTCCGGAACAGCCCAAGAGACCCAGTACTTC. Translation gives CASSYSGTAQETQYF.